The rows below give T cell receptor beta chains drawn from one sample of a study of OX40 agonist ivuxolimab in advanced cancers. Measured with immunoSEQ multiplex PCR; TCRdb has only the in-frame clones, and not every one. The table includes about 100,000 clones, 75% to 95% detected once. Sequencing used CD4+ or CD8+ T cells sorted from blood, obtained in a trial of the OX40 agonist ivuxolimab. Receptors were obtained from an adult with an advanced solid tumor such as melanoma, head and neck, liver or kidney cancer. CDR3s include the opening cysteine and the closing phenylalanine or tryptophan. D genes are given only for firm matches. Rows may omit the clone size; those that give it use once, few, many or a size class.

cdr3_length j_call clone_size v_call d_call cdr3_nt cdr3_aa
16 TRBJ1-3 NA TRBV6-5 NA TGTGCCAGCAGTTCCCGGGCGGGCCTGGGAGGAAACACCATATATTTT CASSSRAGLGGNTIYF
13 TRBJ1-3 few TRBV28 NA TGTGCCAGCCAGGACAGTTCTGGAAACACCATATATTTT CASQDSSGNTIYF
13 TRBJ2-7 NA TRBV25-1 NA TGTGCCAGCAGTGGGGAGAATTCCTACGAGCAGTACTTC CASSGENSYEQYF
14 TRBJ1-2 NA TRBV18 NA TGTGCCAGCTCACCGAAGGACGGGGTATCAGGCTACACCTTC CASSPKDGVSGYTF
15 TRBJ1-1 NA TRBV5-4 NA TGTGCCAGCAGCTTGGGCGAGGCAGGTGACACTGAAGCTTTCTTT CASSLGEAGDTEAFF
15 TRBJ1-2 NA TRBV9 TRBD1 TGTGCCAGCAGCGTGGGACAGGGTATTGGGTATGGCTACACCTTC CASSVGQGIGYGYTF
12 TRBJ2-5 NA TRBV7-2 NA TGTGCCAGCAGCTTCTACCAAGAGACCCAGTACTTC CASSFYQETQYF
14 TRBJ1-5 NA TRBV5-1 NA TGCGCCAGCAGCCCGGACGGATACAATCAGCCCCAGCATTTT CASSPDGYNQPQHF
15 TRBJ2-3 NA TRBV11-3 TRBD2 TGTGCCAGCACTCTTACGGGGGGGGGCACAGATACGCAGTATTTT CASTLTGGGTDTQYF
14 TRBJ2-2 NA TRBV5-1 NA TGCGCCAGCAGCACGCTAGTCCGTGTCGGGGAGCTGTTTTTT CASSTLVRVGELFF
14 TRBJ1-2 NA TRBV19 NA TGTGCCAGTAGTATAGATCGATGGGCCAGCGGCTACACCTTC CASSIDRWASGYTF
14 TRBJ1-6 NA TRBV18 TRBD1 TGTGCCAGCTCACCGGACAGGGGAAATTCACCCCTCCACTTT CASSPDRGNSPLHF
15 TRBJ2-5 NA TRBV5-1 TRBD1 TGCGCCAGCAGCCGGACAGGGATGAACCAAGAGACCCAGTACTTC CASSRTGMNQETQYF
16 TRBJ2-1 NA TRBV19 TRBD2 TGTGCCAGTAGTATGCGAAGCGGGAACTCCTACAATGAGCAGTTCTTC CASSMRSGNSYNEQFF
16 TRBJ2-5 once TRBV25-1 NA TGTGCCAGCAGTGAAGGGAAGGTCGGCCGGCAAGAGACCCAGTACTTC CASSEGKVGRQETQYF
16 TRBJ2-3 NA TRBV11-3 TRBD1 TGTGCCAGCAGCCCTGGGGACAGGACAAACACAGATACGCAGTATTTT CASSPGDRTNTDTQYF
15 TRBJ2-5 NA TRBV2 TRBD1 TGTGCCAGCAGGACCGGGACAGGGGACCGAGAGACCCAGTACTTC CASRTGTGDRETQYF
11 TRBJ2-3 NA TRBV30 NA TGTGCCTGGAGTGTACCAGATACGCAGTATTTT CAWSVPDTQYF
14 TRBJ1-4 NA TRBV5-1 NA TGCGCCAGCAGCTTATTAGCAGGGGATGAAAAACTGTTTTTT CASSLLAGDEKLFF
13 TRBJ2-5 NA TRBV6-6 NA TGTGCCAGCAGTTGGGCGCCGGGGGAGACCCAGTACTTC CASSWAPGETQYF
15 TRBJ2-2 NA TRBV5-4 NA TGTGCCAGCGGCACCCAACAGGGGAACACCGGGGAGCTGTTTTTT CASGTQQGNTGELFF
13 TRBJ1-1 once TRBV18 NA TGTGCCAGCTCACCAGGGGGTATCGGTGAAGCTTTCTTT CASSPGGIGEAFF
13 TRBJ1-1 NA TRBV19 NA TGTGCCAGTAGTGGTCGACAGACCACTGAAGCTTTCTTT CASSGRQTTEAFF
16 TRBJ2-7 NA TRBV6-5 TRBD1 TGTGCCAGCAGTTACTCTTGGGACAGGGCCCCGTCCGGGCAGTACTTC CASSYSWDRAPSGQYF
12 TRBJ1-2 NA TRBV29-1 TRBD1 TGCAGCGTTCGGGACAGCAACTATGGCTACACCTTC CSVRDSNYGYTF
11 TRBJ1-1 once TRBV21-1 NA TGTGCCAGCAGCACAGGGGCCGAAGCTTTCTTT CASSTGAEAFF
15 TRBJ2-5 once TRBV12-5 TRBD1 TGTGCTAGTGGTTCAGGAGACAGGGGAAAAGAGACCCAGTACTTC CASGSGDRGKETQYF
14 TRBJ2-7 NA TRBV12-5 TRBD1 TGTGCTAGTGGTGGGACAGGGAGGCGCTACGAGCAGTACTTC CASGGTGRRYEQYF